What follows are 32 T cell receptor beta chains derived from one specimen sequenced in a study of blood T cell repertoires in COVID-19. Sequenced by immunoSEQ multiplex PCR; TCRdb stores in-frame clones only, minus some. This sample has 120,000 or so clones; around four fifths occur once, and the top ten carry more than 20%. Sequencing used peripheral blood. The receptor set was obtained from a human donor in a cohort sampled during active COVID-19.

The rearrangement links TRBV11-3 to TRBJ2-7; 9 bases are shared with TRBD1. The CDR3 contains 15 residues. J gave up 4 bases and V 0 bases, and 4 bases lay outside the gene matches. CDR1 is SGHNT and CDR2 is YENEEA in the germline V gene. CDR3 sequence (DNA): TGTGCCAGCAGCTTAGACGCGACAGGGGGTTACGAGCAGTACTTC. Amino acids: CASSLDATGGYEQYF.

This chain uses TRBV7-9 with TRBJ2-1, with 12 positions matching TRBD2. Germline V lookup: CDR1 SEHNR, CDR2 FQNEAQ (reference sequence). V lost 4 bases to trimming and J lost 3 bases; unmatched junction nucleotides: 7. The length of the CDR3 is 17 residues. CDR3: CASSSPPSGRDYNEQFF. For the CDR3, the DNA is TGTGCCAGCAGCTCCCCCCCTAGCGGGAGGGACTACAATGAGCAGTTCTTC.

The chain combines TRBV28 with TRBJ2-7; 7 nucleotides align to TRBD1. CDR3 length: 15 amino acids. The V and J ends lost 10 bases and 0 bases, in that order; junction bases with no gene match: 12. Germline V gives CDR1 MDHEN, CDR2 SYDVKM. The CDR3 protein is CATQAWGQSSYEQYF. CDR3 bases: TGTGCCACCCAAGCTTGGGGACAGAGCTCCTACGAGCAGTACTTC.

CDR3 sequence (DNA): TGTGCCAGCAGCTTCGGGCGGATCAGGGGGGAGCAGTACTTC. Its protein is CASSFGRIRGEQYF. This chain joins TRBV5-6 and TRBJ2-7, with 7 bases lining up with TRBD1. Trimming at V came to 2 bases and at J to 7 bases, leaving 9 bases not matched to a gene. The germline gives CDR1 SGHDT, CDR2 YYEEEE. This CDR3 is 14 amino acids long.

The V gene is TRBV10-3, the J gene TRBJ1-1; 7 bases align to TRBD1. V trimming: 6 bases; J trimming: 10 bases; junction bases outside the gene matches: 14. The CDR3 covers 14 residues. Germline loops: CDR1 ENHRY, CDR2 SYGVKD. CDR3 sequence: CAIRTEGTAPTAFF. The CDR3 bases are TGTGCCATCAGGACGGAAGGGACAGCCCCGACAGCTTTCTTT.

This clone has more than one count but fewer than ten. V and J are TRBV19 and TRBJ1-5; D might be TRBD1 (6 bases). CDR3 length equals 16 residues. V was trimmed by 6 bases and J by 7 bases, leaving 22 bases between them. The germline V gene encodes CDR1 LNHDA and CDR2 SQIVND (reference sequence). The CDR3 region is CASRYDDRSVNQPQHF. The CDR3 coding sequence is TGTGCCAGTAGATACGACGACAGGTCGGTGAACCAGCCCCAGCATTTT.

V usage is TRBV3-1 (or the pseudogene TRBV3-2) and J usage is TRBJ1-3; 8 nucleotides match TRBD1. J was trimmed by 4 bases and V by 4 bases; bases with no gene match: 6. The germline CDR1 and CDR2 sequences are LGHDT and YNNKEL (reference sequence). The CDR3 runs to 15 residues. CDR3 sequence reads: CASSLQGAGGNTIYF. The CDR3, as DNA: TGTGCCAGCAGCCTCCAGGGGGCGGGGGGAAACACCATATATTTT.

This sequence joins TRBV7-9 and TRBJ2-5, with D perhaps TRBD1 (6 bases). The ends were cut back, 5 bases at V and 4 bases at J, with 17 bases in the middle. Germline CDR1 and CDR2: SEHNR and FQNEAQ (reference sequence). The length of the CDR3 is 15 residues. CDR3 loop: CASSAPNRDIETQYF. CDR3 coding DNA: TGTGCCAGCAGCGCGCCAAACCGGGACATAGAGACCCAGTACTTC.

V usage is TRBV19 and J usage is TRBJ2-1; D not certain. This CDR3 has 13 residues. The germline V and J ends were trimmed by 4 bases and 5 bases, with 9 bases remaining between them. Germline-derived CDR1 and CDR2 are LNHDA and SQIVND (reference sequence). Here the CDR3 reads CASSNYKDNEQFF. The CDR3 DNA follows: TGTGCCAGTAGTAACTACAAAGACAATGAGCAGTTCTTC.

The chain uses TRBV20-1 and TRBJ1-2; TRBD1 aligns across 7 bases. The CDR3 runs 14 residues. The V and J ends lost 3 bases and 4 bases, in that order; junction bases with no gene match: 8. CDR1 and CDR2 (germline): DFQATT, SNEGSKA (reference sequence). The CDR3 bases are TGCAGTGCTAGTCGCCAGGGGGACCTCTATGGCTACACCTTC. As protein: CSASRQGDLYGYTF.

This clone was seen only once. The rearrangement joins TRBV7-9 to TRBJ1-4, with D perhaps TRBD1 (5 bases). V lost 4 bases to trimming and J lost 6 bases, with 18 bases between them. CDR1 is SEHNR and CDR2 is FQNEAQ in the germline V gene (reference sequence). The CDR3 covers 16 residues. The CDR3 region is CASSWGNGGNDEKLFF. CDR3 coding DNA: TGTGCCAGCAGCTGGGGGAATGGGGGGAATGATGAAAAACTGTTTTTT.

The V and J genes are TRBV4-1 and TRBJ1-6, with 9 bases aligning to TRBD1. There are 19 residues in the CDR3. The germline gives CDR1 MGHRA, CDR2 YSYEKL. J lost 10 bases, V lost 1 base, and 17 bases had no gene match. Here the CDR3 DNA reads TGCGCCAGCAGCCAAGTCAGGGACAGGGAGGTTTGGATTTTCTCACCCCTCCACTTT. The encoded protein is CASSQVRDREVWIFSPLHF.

CDR3 in amino acids: CAISAGGGNSPLHF. The CDR3 nucleotides are TGTGCCATCAGTGCAGGGGGCGGGAATTCACCCCTCCACTTT. J is TRBJ1-6 and V is TRBV10-3; 8 bases fit TRBD1. Germline V gives CDR1 ENHRY, CDR2 SYGVKD. The V gene end was trimmed by 4 bases and the J gene end by 7 bases; junction bases not matched to a gene: 3. The CDR3 loop spans 14 amino acids.

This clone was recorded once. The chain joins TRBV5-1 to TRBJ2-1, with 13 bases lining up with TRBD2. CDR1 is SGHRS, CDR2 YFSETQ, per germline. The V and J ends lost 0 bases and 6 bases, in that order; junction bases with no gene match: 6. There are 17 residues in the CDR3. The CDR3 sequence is CASSLGMRTSGSNEQFF. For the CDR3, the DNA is TGCGCCAGCAGCTTGGGAATGAGGACTAGCGGGAGCAATGAGCAGTTCTTC. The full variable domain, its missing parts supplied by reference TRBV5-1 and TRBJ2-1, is KAGVTQTPRYLIKTRGQQVTLSCSPISGHRSVSWYQQTPGQGLQFLFEYFSETQRNKGNFPGRFSGRQFSNSRSEMNVSTLELGDSALYLCASSLGMRTSGSNEQFFGPGTRLTVL.

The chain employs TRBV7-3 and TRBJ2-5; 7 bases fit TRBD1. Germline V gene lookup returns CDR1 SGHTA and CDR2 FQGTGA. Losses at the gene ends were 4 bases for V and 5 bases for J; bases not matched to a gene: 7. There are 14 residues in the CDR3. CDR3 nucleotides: TGTGCCAGCAGCTCAGGGGGTGGAGTCGAGACCCAGTACTTC. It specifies CASSSGGGVETQYF.

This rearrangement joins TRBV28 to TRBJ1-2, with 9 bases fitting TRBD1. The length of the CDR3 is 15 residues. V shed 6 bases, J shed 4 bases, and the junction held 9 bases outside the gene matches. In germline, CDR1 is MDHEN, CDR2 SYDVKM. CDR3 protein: CASRPRDRATYGYTF. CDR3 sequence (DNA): TGTGCCAGCAGGCCCCGGGACAGGGCTACCTATGGCTACACCTTC.

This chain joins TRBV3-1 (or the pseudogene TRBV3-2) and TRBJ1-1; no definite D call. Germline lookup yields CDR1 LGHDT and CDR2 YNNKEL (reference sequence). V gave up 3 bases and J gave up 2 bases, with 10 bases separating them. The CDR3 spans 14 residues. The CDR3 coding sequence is TGTGCCAGCAGCCATATTGGGAGAAACACTGAAGCTTTCTTT. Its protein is CASSHIGRNTEAFF.

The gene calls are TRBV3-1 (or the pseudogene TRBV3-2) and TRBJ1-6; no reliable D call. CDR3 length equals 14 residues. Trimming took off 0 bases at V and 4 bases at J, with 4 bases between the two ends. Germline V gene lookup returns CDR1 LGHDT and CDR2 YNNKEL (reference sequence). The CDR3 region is CASSQERYNSPLHF. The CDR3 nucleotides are TGTGCCAGCAGCCAAGAACGGTATAATTCACCCCTCCACTTT.

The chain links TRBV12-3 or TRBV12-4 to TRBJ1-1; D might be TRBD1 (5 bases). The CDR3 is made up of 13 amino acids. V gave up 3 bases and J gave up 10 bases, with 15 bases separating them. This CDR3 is CASSFSGEWGAFF. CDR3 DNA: TGTGCCAGCAGTTTCTCGGGGGAGTGGGGAGCTTTCTTT.

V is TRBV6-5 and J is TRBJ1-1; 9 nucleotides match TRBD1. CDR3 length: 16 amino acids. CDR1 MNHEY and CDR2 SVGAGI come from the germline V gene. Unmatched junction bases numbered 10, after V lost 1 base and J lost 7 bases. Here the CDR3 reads CASSYFRGRDRDEAFF. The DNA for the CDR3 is TGTGCCAGCAGTTACTTTAGAGGGCGGGACAGGGATGAAGCTTTCTTT.

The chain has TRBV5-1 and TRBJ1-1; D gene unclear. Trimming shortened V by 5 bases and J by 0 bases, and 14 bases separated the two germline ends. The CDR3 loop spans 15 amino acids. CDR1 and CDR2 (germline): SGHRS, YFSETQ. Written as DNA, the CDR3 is TGCGCCAGCAGACGGAATGGGCAGTTGAACACTGAAGCTTTCTTT. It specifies CASRRNGQLNTEAFF.

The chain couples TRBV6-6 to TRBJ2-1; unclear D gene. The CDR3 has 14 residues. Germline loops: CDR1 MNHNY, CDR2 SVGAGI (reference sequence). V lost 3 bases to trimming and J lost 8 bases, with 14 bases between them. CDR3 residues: CASSYLDQSDEQFF. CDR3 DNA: TGTGCCAGCAGTTATCTCGACCAGAGCGATGAGCAGTTCTTC.

The CDR3 DNA reads as TGTGCCAGCAGCGAGGGGGCGAGTCCCTCCTTTTATGGCTACACCTTC. Translation: CASSEGASPSFYGYTF. The chain is built from TRBV9 and TRBJ1-2; TRBD1 aligns across 7 bases. V lost 3 bases to trimming and J lost 5 bases; unmatched junction nucleotides: 13. CDR1 is SGDLS, CDR2 YYNGEE, per germline. The CDR3 covers 16 residues.

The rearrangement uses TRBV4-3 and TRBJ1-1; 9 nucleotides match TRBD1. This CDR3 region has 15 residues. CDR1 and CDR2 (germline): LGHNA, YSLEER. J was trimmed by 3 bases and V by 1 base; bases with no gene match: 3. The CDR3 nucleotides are TGCGCCAGCAGCCAAGGGACAGGGGCGGACACTGAAGCTTTCTTT. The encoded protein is CASSQGTGADTEAFF.

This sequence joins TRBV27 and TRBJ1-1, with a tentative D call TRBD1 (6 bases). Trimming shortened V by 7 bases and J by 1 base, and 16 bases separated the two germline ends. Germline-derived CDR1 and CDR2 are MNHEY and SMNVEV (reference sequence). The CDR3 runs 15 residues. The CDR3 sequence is CASKQRTVPNTEAFF. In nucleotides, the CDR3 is TGTGCCAGCAAGCAAAGGACAGTCCCGAACACTGAAGCTTTCTTT.

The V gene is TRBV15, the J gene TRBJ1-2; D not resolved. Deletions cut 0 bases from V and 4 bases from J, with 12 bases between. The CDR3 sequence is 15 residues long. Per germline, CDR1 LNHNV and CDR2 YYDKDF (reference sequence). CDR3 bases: TGTGCCACCAGCAGAGATAGCGTCGACACCTATGGCTACACCTTC. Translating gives CATSRDSVDTYGYTF.

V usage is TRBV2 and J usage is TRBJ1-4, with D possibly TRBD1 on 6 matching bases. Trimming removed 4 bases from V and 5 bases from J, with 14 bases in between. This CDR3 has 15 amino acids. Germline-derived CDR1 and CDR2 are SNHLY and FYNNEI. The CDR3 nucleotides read TGTGCCAGCAGTGTTTGGGGGCGTGTGAATGAAAAACTGTTTTTT. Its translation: CASSVWGRVNEKLFF.

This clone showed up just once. CDR3 in amino acids: CASSLDRGPSYGYTF. In nucleotides, the CDR3 is TGTGCCAGCAGCTTGGACAGGGGGCCCTCATATGGCTACACCTTC. The chain has TRBV7-9 and TRBJ1-2; TRBD1 aligns across 11 bases. The CDR3 totals 15 residues. J lost 5 bases, V lost 3 bases, and 5 bases had no gene match. Germline CDR1 and CDR2: SEHNR and FQNEAQ (reference sequence).

CDR3 in DNA: TGTGCCAGCAGCAAACTGACAGGCCTCAGCTCCTACGAGCAGTACTTC. Its protein is CASSKLTGLSSYEQYF. The chain couples TRBV27 to TRBJ2-7; D is perhaps TRBD1 (6 bases). This CDR3 has 16 residues. Germline V CDR1 and CDR2: MNHEY, SMNVEV (reference sequence). V was cut by 6 bases and J by 0 bases, with 18 bases left in between.

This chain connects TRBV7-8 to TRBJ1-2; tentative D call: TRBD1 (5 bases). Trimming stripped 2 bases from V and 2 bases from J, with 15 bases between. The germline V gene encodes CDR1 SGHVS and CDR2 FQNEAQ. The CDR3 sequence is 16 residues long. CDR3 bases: TGTGCCAGCAGCTTAAACGGGAGGGGACTAAACTATGGCTACACCTTC. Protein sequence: CASSLNGRGLNYGYTF.

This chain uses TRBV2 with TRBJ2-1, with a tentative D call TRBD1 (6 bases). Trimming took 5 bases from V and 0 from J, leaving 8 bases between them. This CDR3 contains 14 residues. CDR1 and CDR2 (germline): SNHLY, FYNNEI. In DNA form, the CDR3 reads TGTGCCAGCAGTAGGGGGAACTCCTACAATGAGCAGTTCTTC. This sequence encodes CASSRGNSYNEQFF.

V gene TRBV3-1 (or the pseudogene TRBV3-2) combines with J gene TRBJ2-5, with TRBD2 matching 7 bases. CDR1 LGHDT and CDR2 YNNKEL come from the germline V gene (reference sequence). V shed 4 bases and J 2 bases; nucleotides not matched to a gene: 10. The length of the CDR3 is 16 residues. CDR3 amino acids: CASSRRASGKQETQYF. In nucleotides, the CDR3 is TGTGCCAGCAGCCGCCGGGCTAGCGGCAAACAAGAGACCCAGTACTTC.